The rows below give T cell receptor beta chains drawn from one sample of a study of cytomegalovirus exposure and HLA in healthy donors. Profiling relied on immunoSEQ multiplex PCR, and the TCRdb table lists in-frame clones only, not all of them. The sample shows more than 95,000 clones, approximately 69% of them seen only once. The sequencing input was PBMCs. The receptors originated from a man aged 25-40 years in good health and CMV-seronegative. Both conserved end residues are part of each CDR3. A D gene is named only where the DNA matches it firmly. Rows give clone size only sometimes, using once, few, many, or a class for an expanded clone.

clone size	V gene	J gene	D gene	CDR3 protein	CDR3 DNA
few	TRBV7-3	TRBJ2-1	TRBD2	CASSSQGAGGWNEQFF	TGTGCCAGCAGCTCACAGGGTGCGGGAGGATGGAATGAGCAGTTCTTC
-	TRBV4-3	TRBJ2-7	TRBD1	CASSHGSGGNYEQYF	TGCGCCAGCAGCCATGGGTCAGGGGGCAACTACGAGCAGTACTTC
-	TRBV7-2	TRBJ2-7	-	CASSLTQFYEQYF	TGTGCCAGCAGCTTGACTCAGTTCTACGAGCAGTACTTC
-	TRBV15	TRBJ2-2	-	CATSRGGSPVTGELFF	TGTGCCACCAGCAGAGGAGGGAGCCCCGTCACCGGGGAGCTGTTTTTT
once	TRBV30	TRBJ1-2	TRBD1	CAWHRGQRQGYTF	TGTGCCTGGCACAGGGGGCAGCGGCAGGGCTACACCTTC
-	TRBV25-1	TRBJ2-3	TRBD2	CASSEWASGSNADTQYF	TGTGCCAGCAGTGAATGGGCTAGCGGGAGTAACGCAGATACGCAGTATTTT
-	TRBV6-1	TRBJ2-7	-	CASSEGFYEQYF	TGTGCCAGCAGTGAGGGCTTCTACGAGCAGTACTTC
-	TRBV4-1	TRBJ2-7	TRBD2	CASSQEDGLAGSYEQYF	TGCGCCAGCAGCCAAGAGGATGGACTAGCGGGATCCTACGAGCAGTACTTC
few	TRBV7-9	TRBJ2-5	-	CASSLGDTRTETQYF	TGTGCCAGCAGCTTAGGGGACACGAGGACCGAGACCCAGTACTTC
few	TRBV29-1	TRBJ1-1	TRBD1	CSALMGDRGEEAFF	TGCAGCGCGTTGATGGGGGACAGGGGGGAAGAAGCTTTCTTT
-	TRBV7-2	TRBJ1-1	-	CASSLVPGFEAFF	TGTGCCAGCAGCTTAGTTCCCGGGTTTGAAGCTTTCTTT
-	TRBV5-1	TRBJ1-1	TRBD1	CASSLLTGGSEAFF	TGCGCCAGCAGCTTGCTTACAGGGGGCTCTGAAGCTTTCTTT
-	TRBV28	TRBJ2-3	TRBD2	CASRIAGGLSDTQYF	TGTGCCAGCAGGATAGCGGGAGGGTTATCAGATACGCAGTATTTT
-	TRBV28	TRBJ2-7	-	CASSTSGTSSYEQYF	TGTGCCAGCAGCACTTCCGGGACAAGCTCCTACGAGCAGTACTTC
-	TRBV11-2	TRBJ2-7	TRBD2	CASSFDREAYEQYF	TGTGCCAGCAGCTTCGACCGGGAGGCCTACGAGCAGTACTTC
-	TRBV11-2	TRBJ2-5	-	CASSFTLLSVQETQYF	TGTGCCAGCAGCTTTACACTTCTTAGCGTGCAAGAGACCCAGTACTTC
-	TRBV2	TRBJ2-7	-	CASSAAGNYEQYF	TGTGCCAGCAGTGCGGCGGGAAACTACGAGCAGTACTTC
-	TRBV7-2	TRBJ2-5	-	CASSLRQVQETQYF	TGTGCCAGCAGCCTTCGACAGGTCCAAGAGACCCAGTACTTC
-	TRBV5-4	TRBJ1-6	TRBD1	CASSTRDRGNSPLHF	TGTGCCAGCAGCACCCGGGACAGGGGAAATTCACCCCTCCACTTT
once	TRBV2	TRBJ2-7	TRBD2	CASRRAGDLYEQYF	TGTGCCAGCAGACGAGCGGGAGACCTCTACGAGCAGTACTTC
-	TRBV18	TRBJ2-3	TRBD2	CASSLGLAGSTDTQYF	TGTGCCAGCTCACTGGGACTAGCGGGATCAACAGATACGCAGTATTTT
-	TRBV10-3	TRBJ2-5	TRBD1	CAIRPGTGGQGTQYF	TGTGCCATCAGGCCCGGGACAGGGGGACAGGGGACCCAGTACTTC
-	TRBV7-2	TRBJ1-1	TRBD1	CASSRDREGTEAFF	TGTGCCAGCAGTAGGGACAGGGAGGGGACTGAAGCTTTCTTT
few	TRBV29-1	TRBJ2-1	-	CSGRQDAYNEQFF	TGCAGCGGACGACAGGACGCCTACAATGAGCAGTTCTTC
-	TRBV5-4	TRBJ2-7	TRBD1	CASSLEGGFYEQYF	TGTGCCAGCAGCTTGGAAGGGGGCTTCTACGAGCAGTACTTC
few	TRBV30	TRBJ1-4	-	CAWSKAGLIFTNEKLFF	TGTGCCTGGAGTAAGGCGGGACTTATTTTTACTAATGAAAAACTGTTTTTT
few	TRBV5-4	TRBJ2-2	TRBD1	CASSFGTGVGASNTGELFF	TGTGCCAGCAGCTTCGGGACAGGGGTTGGGGCCTCGAACACCGGGGAGCTGTTTTTT